This is a list of T cell receptor beta chains from one sample in a study of OX40 agonist ivuxolimab in advanced cancers. This table comes from immunoSEQ multiplex PCR, and its TCRdb copy is limited to in-frame clones, with some not included. The repertoire holds more than 40,000 clones, with approximately 85% as singletons. The specimen comprised CD4+ or CD8+ T cells sorted from blood, sampled in a trial of the OX40 agonist ivuxolimab. These receptors all stem from an adult with an advanced solid tumor such as melanoma, head and neck, liver or kidney cancer. The CDR3 runs from the conserved cysteine through the conserved F or W. A D gene is named only where the DNA matches it firmly. Clone size is given for some rows only: seen once, a few or many times, or a class if the clone is expanded.

CDR3 length,V gene,clone size,D gene,J gene,CDR3 protein,CDR3 DNA
14,TRBV28,once,TRBD1,TRBJ1-1,CASRQGSMNTEAFF,TGTGCCAGTAGACAGGGCTCCATGAACACTGAAGCTTTCTTT
15,TRBV19,-,-,TRBJ1-5,CASSIGGHANQPQHF,TGTGCCAGTAGTATAGGCGGACACGCAAATCAACCCCAGCATTTT
16,TRBV19,-,-,TRBJ2-3,CASSPRTFLRTDTQYF,TGTGCCAGTAGTCCCCGGACCTTTCTCCGCACAGATACGCAGTATTTT
14,TRBV19,-,-,TRBJ2-3,CASSIGGAADTQYF,TGTGCCAGTAGTATAGGGGGAGCTGCAGATACGCAGTATTTT
15,TRBV7-2,-,-,TRBJ2-3,CASSSGPIRTDTQYF,TGTGCCAGCAGCTCTGGACCAATCCGGACAGATACGCAGTATTTT
14,TRBV2,-,-,TRBJ2-7,CASSEDQRSYEQYF,TGTGCCAGCAGTGAGGATCAGCGGTCCTACGAGCAGTACTTC
12,TRBV30,-,-,TRBJ1-6,CAWSPMNSPLHF,TGTGCCTGGAGTCCCATGAATTCACCCCTCCACTTT
15,TRBV5-4,-,-,TRBJ2-5,CASSPRTAARETQYF,TGTGCCAGCAGCCCACGGACAGCCGCCAGGGAGACCCAGTACTTC
13,TRBV30,-,-,TRBJ1-2,CAWRGQGNYGYTF,TGTGCCTGGAGAGGGCAGGGAAACTATGGCTACACCTTC
14,TRBV19,-,-,TRBJ1-1,CASSIAGANTEAFF,TGTGCCAGTAGTATAGCGGGGGCTAACACTGAAGCTTTCTTT
15,TRBV28,-,TRBD1,TRBJ2-7,CASSSQGASLYEQYF,TGTGCCAGCAGTTCCCAGGGGGCCTCCCTCTACGAGCAGTACTTC
15,TRBV7-2,-,TRBD1,TRBJ2-7,CASSLPGQGSYEQYF,TGTGCCAGCAGCTTACCGGGACAGGGGTCCTACGAGCAGTACTTC
15,TRBV6-5,-,-,TRBJ1-3,CASSYSERFGNTIYF,TGTGCCAGCAGTTACTCGGAGCGTTTTGGAAACACCATATATTTT
12,TRBV15,-,-,TRBJ2-1,CATSRDSNEQFF,TGTGCCACCAGCAGAGATTCAAATGAGCAGTTCTTC
16,TRBV11-1,-,TRBD1,TRBJ1-1,CASSFGRTGTNTEAFF,TGTGCCAGCAGTTTTGGACGGACAGGGACGAACACTGAAGCTTTCTTT
13,TRBV28,few,-,TRBJ1-2,CASRIPRNYGYTF,TGTGCCAGCAGGATACCGAGGAACTATGGCTACACCTTC
13,TRBV18,-,TRBD1,TRBJ1-1,CASSRQGEAEAFF,TGTGCCAGCTCGCGACAGGGGGAGGCCGAAGCTTTCTTT
16,TRBV2,-,-,TRBJ2-3,CASLGRGRGRTDTQYF,TGTGCCAGCTTGGGTAGGGGCAGGGGCAGGACAGATACGCAGTATTTT
14,TRBV6-1,-,-,TRBJ2-1,CASGKQERGNEQFF,TGTGCCAGCGGCAAACAGGAAAGGGGCAATGAGCAGTTCTTC
13,TRBV28,-,-,TRBJ1-1,CASSLPGGTEAFF,TGTGCCAGCAGTCTGCCGGGGGGCACTGAAGCTTTCTTT
15,TRBV7-2,-,TRBD1,TRBJ2-2,CASSLGQGRTGELFF,TGTGCCAGCAGCTTGGGACAGGGGCGCACCGGGGAGCTGTTTTTT
14,TRBV6-5,-,-,TRBJ2-3,CASKGGGGTDTQYF,TGTGCCAGCAAGGGAGGGGGGGGCACAGATACGCAGTATTTT
15,TRBV28,-,-,TRBJ1-2,CASSAPRWANYGYTF,TGTGCCAGCAGTGCCCCGAGGTGGGCTAACTATGGCTACACCTTC
16,TRBV19,-,TRBD2,TRBJ2-1,CASSMGGTSGKNEQFF,TGTGCCAGTAGTATGGGCGGGACTAGCGGGAAGAATGAGCAGTTCTTC
13,TRBV2,few,-,TRBJ1-2,CASRGTLNYGYTF,TGTGCCAGCAGGGGGACATTAAACTATGGCTACACCTTC
16,TRBV19,few,TRBD1,TRBJ2-2,CASSNGQGAGTGELFF,TGTGCCAGTAGTAATGGACAGGGGGCCGGCACCGGGGAGCTGTTTTTT
15,TRBV19,-,-,TRBJ1-4,CASTLGNSVGEKLFF,TGTGCCAGTACCCTAGGGAACAGCGTGGGGGAAAAACTGTTTTTT
13,TRBV19,-,TRBD2,TRBJ2-2,CASSIGGTGELFF,TGTGCCAGTAGTATCGGGGGGACCGGGGAGCTGTTTTTT
16,TRBV6-6,-,-,TRBJ2-1,CASSYGGQGMHNEQFF,TGTGCCAGCAGTTACGGCGGGCAGGGTATGCACAATGAGCAGTTCTTC
14,TRBV27,few,-,TRBJ1-6,CASSFRSYNSPLHF,TGTGCCAGCAGTTTTCGGTCCTATAATTCACCCCTCCACTTT
15,TRBV9,-,TRBD1,TRBJ1-2,CASSVQGQGRYGYTF,TGTGCCAGCAGCGTTCAAGGACAGGGCCGCTATGGCTACACCTTC
15,TRBV7-2,-,-,TRBJ1-5,CASSLWGLSNQPQHF,TGTGCCAGCAGCTTATGGGGGCTGAGCAATCAGCCCCAGCATTTT
15,TRBV29-1,-,-,TRBJ1-5,CSVLDSTLSNQPQHF,TGCAGCGTTTTGGACAGTACCCTTAGCAATCAGCCCCAGCATTTT
13,TRBV11-2,-,TRBD1,TRBJ2-7,CASSPTGSYEQYF,TGTGCCAGCAGCCCGACAGGGAGCTACGAGCAGTACTTC
13,TRBV28,-,-,TRBJ1-5,CASSFLGNQPQHF,TGTGCCAGCAGTTTCCTAGGCAATCAGCCCCAGCATTTT